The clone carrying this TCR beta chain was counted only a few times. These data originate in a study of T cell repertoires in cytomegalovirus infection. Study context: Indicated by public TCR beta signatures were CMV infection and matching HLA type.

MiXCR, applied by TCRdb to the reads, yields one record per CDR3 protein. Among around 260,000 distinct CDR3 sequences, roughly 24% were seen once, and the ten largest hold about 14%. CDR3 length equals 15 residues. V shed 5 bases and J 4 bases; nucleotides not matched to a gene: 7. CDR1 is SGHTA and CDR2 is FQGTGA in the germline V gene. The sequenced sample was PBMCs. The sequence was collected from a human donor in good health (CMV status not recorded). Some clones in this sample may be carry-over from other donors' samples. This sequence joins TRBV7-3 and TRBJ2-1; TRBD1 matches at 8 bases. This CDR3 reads CASSLSGQEYNEQFF. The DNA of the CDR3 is TGTGCCAGCAGCCTCTCGGGACAGGAGTACAATGAGCAGTTCTTC.